Following are 32 T cell receptor beta chains from one sample sequenced in a study of cytomegalovirus exposure and HLA in healthy donors. The PCR used 60 Vbeta and 13 Jbeta primers. The data were produced by immunoSEQ multiplex PCR, yet TCRdb's version contains in-frame clones alone and is incomplete. This sample yields about 190,000 clones, of which more than 65% are seen a single time; about 2% belongs to the top ten. The sample was PBMCs. The receptor source for this set is a woman in her 30s in good health and CMV-seronegative.

V usage is TRBV11-2 and J usage is TRBJ2-3; D not certain. Trimming left V 5 bases short and J 2 bases short, with 14 bases between. Germline CDR1 reads SGHAT; CDR2 reads FQNNGV. The CDR3 sequence is 15 residues long. The CDR3 region is CASSLSGPITDTQYF. In nucleotides, the CDR3 is TGTGCCAGCAGCCTTAGTGGGCCCATCACAGATACGCAGTATTTT.

Only a few counts were recorded for this clone. The chain carries TRBV27 and TRBJ2-7; 8 bases are a match to TRBD2. CDR1 and CDR2 (germline): MNHEY, SMNVEV (reference sequence). With 7 bases clipped from V and 2 bases from J, the junction kept 4 bases outside the gene matches. This CDR3 region has 13 residues. CDR3 residues: CASTPGGAYEQYF. The CDR3 DNA reads TGTGCCAGCACCCCGGGAGGGGCCTACGAGCAGTACTTC.

The rearrangement links TRBV6-1 to TRBJ2-7; 7 bases are shared with TRBD1. The V gene's germline CDR1 is MNHNS and CDR2 SASEGT. The junction had 9 bases not matched to a gene; V was cut back by 8 bases and J by 5 bases. The CDR3 length is 13 residues. DNA for the CDR3: TGTGCCAGCCTGGGACAGTTTCTCCACGAGCAGTACTTC. Translated, it gives CASLGQFLHEQYF.

In the case of this clone: Other nucleotide sequences from this sample produce the same CDR3. The chain carries TRBV2 and TRBJ1-2; D is unclear. The germline V gene has CDR1 SNHLY and CDR2 FYNNEI. Between the trimmed V and J ends, which lost 3 bases and 6 bases, there was a span of 11 bases. The CDR3 sequence is 13 residues long. DNA of the CDR3: TGTGCCAGCAGTGAGGTGGCCAGGAATGGCTACACCTTC. Its protein product is CASSEVARNGYTF.

This clone was seen once. This chain links TRBV7-2 with TRBJ2-1; 8 bases match TRBD2. The V segment lost 3 bases and the J segment 0 bases; nucleotides outside the gene matches: 7. The CDR3 length is 17 residues. Germline V lookup: CDR1 SGHTA, CDR2 FQGNSA. The CDR3 DNA reads TGTGCCAGCAGCTTCCCCGCCAGCGGGAGCTCCTACAATGAGCAGTTCTTC. Translation gives CASSFPASGSSYNEQFF.

This chain uses TRBV4-2 with TRBJ2-1; 7 nucleotides match TRBD2. The CDR3 has 17 residues. CDR1 is LGHNA and CDR2 is YNFKEQ in the germline V gene. V dropped 1 base and J dropped 5; count of bases not matched to a gene: 11. The CDR3 DNA reads as TGTGCCAGCAGCCAAGTTGGGGTGGGGACTAACGACAATGAGCAGTTCTTC. Translation: CASSQVGVGTNDNEQFF.

This clone was found once. The chain is built from TRBV20-1 and TRBJ1-4; no clear D gene. The CDR3 loop spans 11 amino acids. V dropped 3 bases and J dropped 7 bases, with 6 bases sitting between them. Germline V gene sequence: CDR1 DFQATT, CDR2 SNEGSKA (reference sequence). The CDR3 region has the DNA TGCAGTGCTAGGAGGCCTGAAAAACTGTTTTTT. Encoded protein: CSARRPEKLFF.

The chain combines TRBV6-1 with TRBJ1-1; a weak D match, TRBD1 (6 bases). The CDR3 sequence is 13 residues long. The V end was cut by 6 bases, the J end by 3 bases, with 11 bases between. CDR1 and CDR2 (germline): MNHNS, SASEGT. This CDR3 is CASRSGQYTEAFF. DNA of the CDR3: TGTGCCAGCAGATCGGGACAATACACTGAAGCTTTCTTT.

V is TRBV7-2 and J is TRBJ1-2, with D maybe TRBD1 (6 bases). The CDR3 consists of 14 residues. Trimming took 5 bases from V and 11 from J, leaving 21 bases between them. CDR1 is SGHTA and CDR2 is FQGNSA in the germline V gene. The CDR3 protein is CASSPYKDSPRYTF. CDR3 bases: TGTGCCAGCAGCCCATATAAGGACAGTCCGAGGTACACCTTC.

This clone was picked up one time. The V gene is TRBV28, the J gene TRBJ1-5; D is uncertain. V was trimmed by 4 bases and J by 7 bases, leaving 14 bases between them. The CDR3 is 14 residues long. Germline V gives CDR1 MDHEN, CDR2 SYDVKM. This CDR3 reads CASSSSPVGQPQHF. CDR3 in DNA: TGTGCCAGCAGTTCGAGCCCTGTCGGGCAGCCCCAGCATTTT.

In nucleotides, the CDR3 is TGTGCCAGCAGCTCGGGACTAGTGGGCCCTACTCAAGAGACCCAGTACTTC. Translating it yields CASSSGLVGPTQETQYF. This chain uses TRBV5-6 with TRBJ2-5; TRBD2 matches 8 bases. CDR1 and CDR2 from the germline V gene are SGHDT and YYEEEE. Trimming removed 3 bases from V and 2 bases from J; junction bases left unmatched: 12. The CDR3 sequence is 17 residues long.

Concerning this clone: Other nucleotide sequences in the sample specify the same CDR3. This chain uses TRBV19 with TRBJ1-5; tentative D call: TRBD1 (5 bases). V lost 6 bases, J lost 5 bases, and 14 bases lay in between. Germline V lookup: CDR1 LNHDA, CDR2 SQIVND (reference sequence). The CDR3 is 14 amino acids. The CDR3 here is CASSPWGGDQPQHF. As DNA, the CDR3 is TGTGCCAGTAGCCCCTGGGGGGGGGATCAGCCCCAGCATTTT.

This chain links TRBV5-1 with TRBJ2-3; 11 bases are shared with TRBD2. In germline, CDR1 is SGHRS, CDR2 YFSETQ. Germline trimming cut 4 bases from V and 5 bases from J; bases unmatched to any gene: 3. The length of the CDR3 is 14 residues. The CDR3 region is CASSTGLAGDTQYF. In DNA form, the CDR3 reads TGCGCCAGCAGCACAGGACTAGCGGGAGATACGCAGTATTTT.

The V call is TRBV11-2, the J call TRBJ2-1; D is ambiguous. The germline V gene has CDR1 SGHAT and CDR2 FQNNGV. The CDR3 contains 14 residues. V lost 2 bases, J lost 3 bases, and 8 bases lay in between. The CDR3 sequence is CASSLFPDYNEQFF. The CDR3 DNA follows: TGTGCCAGCAGCTTATTCCCAGACTACAATGAGCAGTTCTTC.

This clone was seen more than once but under ten times. The chain joins TRBV5-1 to TRBJ2-1, with 10 bases identical to TRBD1. CDR3 size: 17 residues. Per germline, CDR1 SGHRS and CDR2 YFSETQ. Trimming took 4 bases from V and 4 from J; bases not matched to a gene: 11. The chain's CDR3 is CASSGRTGGSFYNEQFF. CDR3 nucleotides: TGCGCCAGCAGCGGGAGGACAGGGGGATCCTTTTACAATGAGCAGTTCTTC.

The chain has TRBV7-3 and TRBJ1-1; D possibly corresponds to TRBD1 (5 bases). Per germline, CDR1 SGHTA and CDR2 FQGTGA. The V end was cut by 5 bases, the J end by 1 base, with 8 bases between. The CDR3 runs 13 residues. The CDR3 DNA reads TGTGCCAGCAGCATAGACAGGAACACTGAAGCTTTCTTT. It is translated as CASSIDRNTEAFF.

The table lists this clone with a few counts. V is TRBV7-9 and J is TRBJ2-1; 8 positions match TRBD1. The CDR3 is made up of 17 amino acids. Germline CDR1 reads SEHNR; CDR2 reads FQNEAQ (reference sequence). With 0 bases clipped from V and 2 bases from J, the junction kept 6 bases outside the gene matches. The CDR3 reads CASSLAQGAGAYNEQFF. The DNA for the CDR3 is TGTGCCAGCAGCTTAGCCCAGGGGGCAGGGGCCTACAATGAGCAGTTCTTC. The full variable domain, rest sourced from reference TRBV7-9 and TRBJ2-1, is DTGVSQNPRHKITKRGQNVTFRCDPISEHNRLYWYRQTLGQGPEFLTYFQNEAQLEKSRLLSDRFSAERPKGSFSTLEIQRTEQGDSAMYLCASSLAQGAGAYNEQFFGPGTRLTVL.

The rearrangement joins TRBV6-4 to TRBJ2-1; TRBD1 aligns across 8 bases. The junction had 2 bases not matched to a gene; V was cut back by 0 bases and J by 4 bases. CDR1 and CDR2 (germline): MRHNA, SNTAGT. This CDR3 spans 15 amino acids. The chain's CDR3 is CASSDSRQGYNEQFF. DNA of the CDR3: TGTGCCAGCAGTGACTCGCGACAGGGGTACAATGAGCAGTTCTTC.

The V gene is TRBV5-4, the J gene TRBJ2-1, with TRBD2 identical over 9 bases. V was pared by 2 bases and J by 4 bases, with 7 bases of the junction left unmatched. The CDR3 has 16 residues. The germline V gene encodes CDR1 SGHNT and CDR2 YYREEE (reference sequence). The CDR3 reads CASSFETSGLYNEQFF. The CDR3 coding sequence is TGTGCCAGCAGCTTTGAGACTAGCGGATTGTACAATGAGCAGTTCTTC. The whole variable domain, remainder taken from reference TRBV5-4 and TRBJ2-1, is ETGVTQSPTHLIKTRGQQVTLRCSSQSGHNTVSWYQQALGQGPQFIFQYYREEENGRGNFPPRFSGLQFPNYSSELNVNALELDDSALYLCASSFETSGLYNEQFFGPGTRLTVL.

This clone came up a few times. This sequence joins TRBV19 and TRBJ2-5, with 12 bases aligning to TRBD2. Losses at the gene ends were 6 bases for V and 0 bases for J; bases not matched to a gene: 5. CDR1 and CDR2 (germline): LNHDA, SQIVND (reference sequence). CDR3 length: 16 amino acids. The CDR3 nucleotides read TGTGCCAGTAGCCTTCGACTAGCGGGAGACCAAGAGACCCAGTACTTC. It is translated as CASSLRLAGDQETQYF.

The chain joins TRBV2 to TRBJ2-3, with TRBD2 identical over 9 bases. The V and J ends lost 9 bases and 6 bases, in that order; junction bases with no gene match: 16. CDR3 length: 16 residues. Germline values: CDR1 SNHLY, CDR2 FYNNEI. This chain's CDR3 is CASRDGAGGPGDTQYF. The CDR3 DNA reads TGTGCCAGTAGAGACGGAGCGGGAGGCCCGGGGGATACGCAGTATTTT. The full variable domain, its missing parts supplied by reference TRBV2 and TRBJ2-3, is EPEVTQTPSHQVTQMGQEVILRCVPISNHLYFYWYRQILGQKVEFLVSFYNNEISEKSEIFDDQFSVERPDGSNFTLKIRSTKLEDSAMYFCASRDGAGGPGDTQYFGPGTRLTVL.

The chain carries TRBV7-2 and TRBJ1-5; D perhaps matches TRBD1 (6 bases). The CDR3 totals 13 residues. V gave up 7 bases and J gave up 2 bases, with 9 bases separating them. Germline loops: CDR1 SGHTA, CDR2 FQGNSA. Here the CDR3 reads CASTPGGNQPQHF. CDR3 coding DNA: TGTGCCAGCACTCCAGGGGGCAATCAGCCCCAGCATTTT.

V usage is TRBV21-1 and J usage is TRBJ2-3; the tabulated D call, TRBD2, remains unverified against the DNA. TRBV21-1 is a documented pseudogene. The CDR3 extends over 16 amino acids. Here the CDR3 reads CASSPHVSGGSDTQYF. The CDR3 DNA is TGTGCCAGCAGTCCACATGTATCCGGGGGATCAGATACGCAGTATTTT.

V and J are TRBV7-3 and TRBJ2-6, with 10 positions matching TRBD1. Germline V CDR1 and CDR2: SGHTA, FQGTGA. V dropped 4 bases and J dropped 1; count of bases not matched to a gene: 7. This CDR3 is built from 18 residues. The CDR3 reads CASSYRQGATSGANVLTF. The DNA of the CDR3 is TGTGCCAGCAGCTATAGACAGGGGGCAACTTCTGGGGCCAACGTCCTGACTTTC.

The gene calls are TRBV5-1 and TRBJ2-2; 7 bases agree with TRBD1. Trimming took 0 bases from V and 3 from J; bases not matched to a gene: 11. Germline V gives CDR1 SGHRS, CDR2 YFSETQ. CDR3 length equals 18 residues. The CDR3 loop reads CASSLGTGQGGHTGELFF. DNA for the CDR3: TGCGCCAGCAGCTTGGGGACAGGTCAAGGAGGCCACACCGGGGAGCTGTTTTTT.

The gene calls are TRBV7-8 and TRBJ1-5, with D possibly matching TRBD1 (5 bases). Germline assignment: CDR1 SGHVS and CDR2 FQNEAQ. Trimming removed 1 base from V and 11 bases from J, with 9 bases in between. This CDR3 contains 12 residues. CDR3 DNA: TGTGCCAGCAGCTTAGGGGGCAGGGCCCAGCATTTT. Translating it yields CASSLGGRAQHF. Filled out from reference TRBV7-8 and TRBJ1-5, the complete variable domain reads GAGVSQSPRYKVAKRGQDVALRCDPISGHVSLFWYQQALGQGPEFLTYFQNEAQLDKSGLPSDRFFAERPEGSVSTLKIQRTQQEDSAVYLCASSLGGRAQHFGDGTRLSIL.

V and J are TRBV2 and TRBJ2-7; 11 bases agree with TRBD1. In germline, CDR1 is SNHLY, CDR2 FYNNEI. Trimming at V came to 9 bases and at J to 5 bases, leaving 3 bases not matched to a gene. The CDR3 totals 12 residues. Written as DNA, the CDR3 is TGTGCCAGAGGACAGGGGGCGAACGAGCAGTACTTC. It specifies CARGQGANEQYF.

This chain links TRBV7-2 with TRBJ2-3, with unresolved D. V lost 3 bases and J lost 0, with 13 bases in between. The CDR3 consists of 16 residues. Germline V gene data show CDR1 as SGHTA and CDR2 as FQGNSA. The CDR3 reads CASSFRFRSSTDTQYF. CDR3 DNA sequence: TGTGCCAGCAGCTTTAGATTTAGATCTAGCACAGATACGCAGTATTTT.

To note about this clone: Different DNA sequences within this sample yield the same CDR3. CDR3 coding DNA: TGTGCCAGCAGTTTAGGGCTCTCCTACGAGCAGTACTTC. Amino acids: CASSLGLSYEQYF. The rearrangement joins TRBV27 to TRBJ2-7; the D is unclear. The germline V and J ends were trimmed by 2 bases and 0 bases, with 5 bases remaining between them. CDR1 MNHEY and CDR2 SMNVEV come from the germline V gene (reference sequence). The CDR3 contains 13 residues.

The rearrangement uses TRBV2 and TRBJ2-7, with TRBD2 matching 7 bases. From germline, CDR1 is SNHLY and CDR2 FYNNEI. This CDR3 comprises 18 residues. Losses at the gene ends were 4 bases for V and 0 bases for J; bases not matched to a gene: 15. CDR3 sequence reads: CASSGRARLGGSSYEQYF. The CDR3 region has the DNA TGTGCCAGCAGTGGAAGGGCCCGCTTGGGGGGGAGCTCCTACGAGCAGTACTTC.

V and J are TRBV9 and TRBJ2-3; the D gene is possibly TRBD2 (6 bases). V lost 4 bases, J lost 3 bases, and 15 bases lay in between. The CDR3 loop spans 15 amino acids. Germline assignment: CDR1 SGDLS and CDR2 YYNGEE. This CDR3 is CASSPRYGGTDTQYF. CDR3 DNA: TGTGCCAGCAGCCCACGATACGGGGGAACAGATACGCAGTATTTT.

The rearrangement links TRBV7-2 to TRBJ2-3; 8 bases match TRBD1. Trimming cost V 2 bases and J 5 bases; bases outside gene matches: 6. Germline V CDR1 and CDR2: SGHTA, FQGNSA. The CDR3 runs 15 residues. Here the CDR3 reads CASSLTGGSQDTQYF. In nucleotides, the CDR3 is TGTGCCAGCAGCTTAACAGGGGGGTCGCAAGATACGCAGTATTTT.